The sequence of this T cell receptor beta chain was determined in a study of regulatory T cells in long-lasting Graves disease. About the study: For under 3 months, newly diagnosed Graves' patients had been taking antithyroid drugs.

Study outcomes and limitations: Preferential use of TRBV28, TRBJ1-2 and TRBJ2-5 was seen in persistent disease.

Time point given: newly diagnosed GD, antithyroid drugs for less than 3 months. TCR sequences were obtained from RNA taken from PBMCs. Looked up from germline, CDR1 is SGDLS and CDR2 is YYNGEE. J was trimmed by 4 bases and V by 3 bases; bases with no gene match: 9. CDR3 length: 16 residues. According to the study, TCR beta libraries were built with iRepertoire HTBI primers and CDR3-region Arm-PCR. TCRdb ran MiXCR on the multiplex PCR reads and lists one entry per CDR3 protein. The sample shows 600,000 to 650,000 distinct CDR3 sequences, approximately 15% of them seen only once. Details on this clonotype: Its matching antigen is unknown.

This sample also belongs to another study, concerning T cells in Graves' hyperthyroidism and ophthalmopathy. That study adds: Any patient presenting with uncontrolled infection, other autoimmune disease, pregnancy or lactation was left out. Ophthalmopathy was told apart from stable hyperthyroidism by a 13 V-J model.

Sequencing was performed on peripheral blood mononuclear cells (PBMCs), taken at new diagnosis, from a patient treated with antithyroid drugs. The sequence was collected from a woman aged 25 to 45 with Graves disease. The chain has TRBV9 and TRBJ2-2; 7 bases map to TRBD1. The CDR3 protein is CASSGLQGSTTGELFF. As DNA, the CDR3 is TGTGCCAGCAGCGGCTTACAGGGGTCGACCACCGGGGAGCTGTTTTTT.